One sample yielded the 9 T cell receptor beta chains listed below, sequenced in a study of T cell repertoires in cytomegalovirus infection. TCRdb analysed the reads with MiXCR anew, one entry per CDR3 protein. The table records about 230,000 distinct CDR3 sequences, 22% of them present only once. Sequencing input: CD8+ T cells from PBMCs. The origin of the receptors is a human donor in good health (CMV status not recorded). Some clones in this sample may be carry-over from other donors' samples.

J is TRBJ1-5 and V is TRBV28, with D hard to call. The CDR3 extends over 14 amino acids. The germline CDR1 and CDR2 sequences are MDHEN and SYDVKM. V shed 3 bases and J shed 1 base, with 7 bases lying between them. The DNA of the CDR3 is TGTGCCAGCAGTTTCCATGGGAGCAATCAGCCCCAGCATTTT. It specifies CASSFHGSNQPQHF.

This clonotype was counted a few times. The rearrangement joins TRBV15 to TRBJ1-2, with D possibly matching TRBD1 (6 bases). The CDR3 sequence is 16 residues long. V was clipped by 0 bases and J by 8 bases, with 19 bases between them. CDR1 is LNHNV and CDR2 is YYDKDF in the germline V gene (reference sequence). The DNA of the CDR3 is TGTGCCACCAGCAGAGATGTGAGACAGGACATCAGGGGCTACACCTTC. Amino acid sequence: CATSRDVRQDIRGYTF.

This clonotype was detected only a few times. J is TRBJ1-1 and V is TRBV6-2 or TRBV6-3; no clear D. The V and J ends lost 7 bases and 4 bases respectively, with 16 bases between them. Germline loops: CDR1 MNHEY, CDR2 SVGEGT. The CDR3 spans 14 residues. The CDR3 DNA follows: TGTGCCAGCATCTCGGCACACGCATTCACTGAAGCTTTCTTT. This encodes CASISAHAFTEAFF.

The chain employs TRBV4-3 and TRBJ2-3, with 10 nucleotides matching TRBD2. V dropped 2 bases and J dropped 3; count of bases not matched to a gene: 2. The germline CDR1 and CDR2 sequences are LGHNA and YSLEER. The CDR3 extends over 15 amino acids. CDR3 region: CASSQTSGETDTQYF. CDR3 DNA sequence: TGCGCCAGCAGCCAAACTAGCGGGGAAACAGATACGCAGTATTTT.

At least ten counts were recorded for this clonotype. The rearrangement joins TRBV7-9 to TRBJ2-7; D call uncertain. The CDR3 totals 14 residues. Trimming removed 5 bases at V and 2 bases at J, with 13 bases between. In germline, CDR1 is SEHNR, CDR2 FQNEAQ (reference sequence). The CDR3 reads CASSQTPATYEQYF. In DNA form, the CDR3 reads TGTGCCAGCAGCCAGACACCAGCCACCTACGAGCAGTACTTC.

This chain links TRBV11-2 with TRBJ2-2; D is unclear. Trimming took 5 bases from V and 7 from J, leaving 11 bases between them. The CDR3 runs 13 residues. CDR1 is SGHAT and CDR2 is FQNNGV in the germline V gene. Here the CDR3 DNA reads TGTGCCAGCAGCGCGAACACGGACGGGGAGCTGTTTTTT. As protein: CASSANTDGELFF.

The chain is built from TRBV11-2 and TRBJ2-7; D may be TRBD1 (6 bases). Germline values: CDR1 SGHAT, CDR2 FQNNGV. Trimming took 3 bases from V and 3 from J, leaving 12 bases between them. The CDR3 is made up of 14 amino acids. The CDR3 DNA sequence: TGTGCCAGCAGCTTGGAAGGGGGTAACTACGAGCAGTACTTC. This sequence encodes CASSLEGGNYEQYF.

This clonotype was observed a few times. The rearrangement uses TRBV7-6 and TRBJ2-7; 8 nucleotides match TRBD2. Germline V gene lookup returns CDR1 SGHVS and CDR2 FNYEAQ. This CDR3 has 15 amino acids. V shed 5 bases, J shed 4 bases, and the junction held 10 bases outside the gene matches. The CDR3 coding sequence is TGTGCCAGCAGCCCAAATGGGCGGGGGGAGTACGAGCAGTACTTC. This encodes CASSPNGRGEYEQYF. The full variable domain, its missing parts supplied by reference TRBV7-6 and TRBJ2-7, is GAGVSQSPRYKVTKRGQDVALRCDPISGHVSLYWYRQALGQGPEFLTYFNYEAQQDKSGLPNDRFSAERPEGSISTLTIQRTEQRDSAMYRCASSPNGRGEYEQYFGPGTRLTVT.

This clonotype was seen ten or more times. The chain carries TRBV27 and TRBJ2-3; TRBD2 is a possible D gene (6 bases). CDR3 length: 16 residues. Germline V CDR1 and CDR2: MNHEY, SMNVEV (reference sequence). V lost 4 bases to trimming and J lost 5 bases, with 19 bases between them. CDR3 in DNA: TGTGCCAGCAGTTCGGTTGTAGGAGGGGCAGGAGATACGCAGTATTTT. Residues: CASSSVVGGAGDTQYF.